This T cell receptor (beta chain) was sequenced during a study of T cell repertoires in cytomegalovirus infection. Overall study: From public TCR beta signatures came an indication of both CMV infection and matching HLA type. Points from the study as a whole: The study found HLA-C-restricted CMV-specific TCR beta clonotypes dominating the ex vivo response. Accumulated public TCR beta family frequency recognized individuals carrying CMV together with the relevant HLA.

TCRdb called the reads again in MiXCR, with one record for every CDR3 protein. The sample yields roughly 180,000 distinct CDR3 sequences, approximately 17% seen once. The CDR3 has 14 amino acids. Germline loops: CDR1 SGHTA, CDR2 FQGNSA. The V and J ends lost 1 base and 2 bases respectively, with 6 bases between them. This clonotype was seen a handful of times. Its specificity is not known. The gene calls are TRBV7-2 and TRBJ1-3; D is undetermined. The receptor was isolated from a human donor in good health (CMV status not recorded). Some clones in this sample may be carry-over from other donors' samples. The material sequenced was CD8+ T cells from PBMCs. Here the CDR3 DNA reads TGTGCCAGCAGCTTAGAGTCCACTGGAAACACCATATATTTT. Protein: CASSLESTGNTIYF.